This is a list of T cell receptor beta chains from one sample in a study of Graves' ophthalmopathy and Graves' hyperthyroidism. TCRdb redid the calling of the multiplex PCR reads with MiXCR, one entry per CDR3 protein. The sample yields 400,000 to 450,000 distinct CDR3 sequences, approximately 21% seen once. Input material: peripheral blood. The source is a woman aged 18-35 years with stable Graves' hyperthyroidism. Each CDR3 is given with its conserved first and last residue. Each record gives: V gene, D gene, CDR3 length, clone size, J gene, CDR3 protein, CDR3 DNA. D genes are given only for firm matches. The listing skips clone size in some rows; elsewhere it reads once, few, many or a size class.

TRBV19	TRBD1	16	NA	TRBJ2-4	CASSIGRQGYKNIKYF	TGTGCCAGTAGTATAGGACGACAGGGGTACAAAAACATTAAGTACTTC
TRBV6-5	NA	14	many	TRBJ2-3	CASSYSPSTDTQYF	TGTGCCAGCAGTTATAGTCCGAGCACAGATACGCAGTATTTT
TRBV20-1	NA	11	few	TRBJ2-5	CSAPRSETKYF	TGCAGTGCCCCCCGGTCAGAGACCAAGTACTTC
TRBV25-1	NA	13	many	TRBJ2-2	CASSEPGGRELFF	TGTGCCAGCAGTGAACCGGGCGGTCGGGAGCTGTTTTTT
TRBV28	NA	14	NA	TRBJ1-2	CASSLGGQNYGYTF	TGTGCCAGCAGTTTAGGGGGACAAAACTATGGCTACACCTTC
TRBV28	NA	13	many	TRBJ1-5	CASSAGVTQPQHF	TGTGCCAGCAGTGCAGGGGTTACTCAGCCCCAGCATTTT
TRBV9	NA	16	few	TRBJ1-3	CASSVSRRISGNTIYF	TGTGCCAGCAGCGTATCTCGACGGATCTCTGGAAACACCATATATTTT
TRBV12-5	NA	14	NA	TRBJ1-1	CASGEGRWNTEAFF	TGTGCTAGTGGTGAGGGGCGGTGGAACACTGAAGCTTTCTTT
TRBV5-1	TRBD1	16	many	TRBJ2-5	CASSFGTGGYQETQYF	TGCGCCAGCAGCTTCGGGACAGGGGGTTACCAAGAGACCCAGTACTTC
TRBV6-5	NA	15	many	TRBJ1-1	CASRGGTSSDTEAFF	TGTGCCTCCCGTGGGGGTACCTCGTCGGACACTGAAGCTTTCTTT
TRBV12-3/TRBV12-4	NA	15	many	TRBJ1-5	CASSLGLAGNQPQHF	TGTGCCAGCAGTTTGGGTCTGGCGGGCAATCAGCCCCAGCATTTT
TRBV2	NA	12	many	TRBJ2-7	CASSGPVSEQYF	TGTGCCAGCAGTGGGCCGGTGAGCGAGCAGTACTTC
TRBV7-2	NA	14	NA	TRBJ1-3	CASGSTDSGNTIYF	TGTGCCAGCGGATCGACAGACTCTGGAAACACCATATATTTT
TRBV6-1	NA	14	NA	TRBJ2-2	CASSVTENSGDLFF	TGTGCCAGCAGTGTCACGGAAAACTCCGGGGATCTGTTTTTT
TRBV5-1	TRBD1	15	NA	TRBJ1-1	CASSSTGARVTEAFF	TGCGCCAGCAGCTCTACAGGGGCGCGGGTCACTGAAGCTTTCTTT
TRBV4-1	TRBD1	15	NA	TRBJ1-1	CASSQDQGANTEAFF	TGCGCCAGCAGCCAAGATCAGGGGGCAAACACTGAAGCTTTCTTT
TRBV5-1	NA	12	many	TRBJ2-7	CASSLTREEQYF	TGCGCCAGCAGCCTAACCAGGGAGGAGCAGTACTTC
TRBV6-5	TRBD1	15	once	TRBJ1-5	CASSLDRGEAWPQHF	TGTGCCAGCAGTTTGGACAGGGGTGAAGCGTGGCCCCAGCATTTT
TRBV28	NA	14	NA	TRBJ2-7	CASSRRGFGDEQYF	TGTGCCAGCAGTCGCAGGGGATTCGGTGACGAGCAGTACTTC
TRBV11-2	NA	17	NA	TRBJ1-6	CAISERVDSSYNSPLHF	TGTGCCATCAGTGAGAGGGTGGATAGCTCCTATAATTCACCCCTCCACTTT
TRBV6-5	TRBD1	16	many	TRBJ2-7	CASSYSFGQGAGEQYF	TGTGCCAGCAGTTACTCCTTTGGACAGGGGGCCGGGGAGCAGTACTTC
TRBV6-1	NA	13	many	TRBJ2-5	CASREGGQETQYF	TGTGCCAGCAGAGAGGGAGGCCAAGAGACCCAGTACTTC
TRBV3-1	NA	17	NA	TRBJ1-5	CASSHSGRSGWNQPQHF	TGTGCCAGCAGCCACTCCGGTCGGTCAGGGTGGAATCAGCCCCAGCATTTT
TRBV20-1	TRBD2	19	many	TRBJ2-5	CSAGRGLAGEMAGQETQYF	TGCAGTGCTGGTAGGGGACTAGCGGGAGAGATGGCAGGTCAAGAGACCCAGTACTTC
TRBV10-3	NA	14	many	TRBJ1-1	CAISGGQGNTEAFF	TGTGCCATCAGTGGTGGGCAGGGGAACACTGAAGCTTTCTTT
TRBV29-1	NA	14	few	TRBJ2-2	CSVAGSVNTGELFF	TGCAGCGTTGCGGGCAGTGTCAACACCGGGGAGCTGTTTTTT
TRBV12-3/TRBV12-4	NA	14	NA	TRBJ1-2	CASSLSGQLYGYTF	TGTGCCAGCAGTTTGTCGGGACAACTCTATGGCTACACCTTC
TRBV2	TRBD1	15	NA	TRBJ2-5	CASSGDRGLQETQYF	TGTGCCAGCAGTGGAGACAGGGGTCTTCAAGAGACCCAGTACTTC
TRBV6-2/TRBV6-3	TRBD2	16	many	TRBJ2-2	CASSQNLAGGSGELFF	TGTGCCAGCAGTCAAAACCTAGCGGGAGGGAGCGGGGAGCTGTTTTTT
TRBV28	NA	15	many	TRBJ2-2	CASVQETANTGELFF	TGTGCCAGCGTCCAAGAGACAGCGAACACCGGGGAGCTGTTTTTT
TRBV30	NA	13	many	TRBJ1-1	CAWSFTGNTEAFF	TGTGCCTGGAGTTTTACAGGGAACACTGAAGCTTTCTTT
TRBV28	NA	12	many	TRBJ1-1	CASSLARDQAFF	TGTGCCAGCAGTTTGGCCCGGGACCAAGCTTTCTTT
TRBV5-1	NA	12	many	TRBJ2-2	CASSFIAGELFF	TGCGCCAGCAGCTTTATCGCCGGGGAGCTGTTTTTT
TRBV7-2	NA	15	many	TRBJ2-7	CASSQTRLAIYEQYF	TGTGCCAGCAGCCAAACCCGGCTAGCAATCTACGAGCAGTACTTC
TRBV5-1	TRBD2	16	many	TRBJ2-5	CASSLEGSGRGETQYF	TGCGCCAGCAGCTTGGAGGGCAGCGGGAGAGGGGAGACCCAGTACTTC
TRBV12-3/TRBV12-4	TRBD1	14	many	TRBJ2-7	CASSMTGGSYEQYF	TGTGCCAGCAGTATGACAGGGGGCTCCTACGAGCAGTACTTC
TRBV7-6	NA	13	NA	TRBJ1-6	CASREQGRSPLHF	TGTGCCAGCAGAGAGCAGGGACGATCACCCCTCCACTTT
TRBV6-1	NA	14	many	TRBJ2-2	CASRPPGPPGELFF	TGTGCCAGCAGACCTCCGGGGCCCCCCGGGGAGCTGTTTTTT
TRBV7-9	NA	15	once	TRBJ2-7	CASRGGTASSYEQYF	TGTGCCAGCAGGGGCGGGACAGCGAGCTCCTACGAGCAGTACTTC
TRBV11-2	NA	19	NA	TRBJ2-5	CASSRIRSLDRYLKETQYF	TGTGCCAGCAGCCGGATAAGGAGCTTGGACCGGTACCTAAAAGAGACCCAGTACTTC
TRBV12-3/TRBV12-4	NA	13	many	TRBJ1-1	CASTFGGGTEAFF	TGTGCCAGCACCTTTGGAGGGGGCACTGAAGCTTTCTTT
TRBV2	NA	11	NA	TRBJ1-2	CASTGSNGYTF	TGTGCCAGCACAGGTTCCAATGGCTACACCTTC